A single sample is the source of the 14 T cell receptor beta chains below, sequenced in a study of blood T cells in healthy people across ages. Next came a second PCR, run for roughly 6 to 11 cycles, which used a sample-barcoded 5' primer along with a J-beta primer mix. TCRdb re-derived calls from the 5' RACE reads in MiXCR, one entry per CDR3 protein. The sample has 600,000 to 850,000 distinct CDR3 sequences, approximately 25% seen once; the top ten hold 8% to 10%. The same data also went into a second study, on T cells of mothers and their children.

Source material: blood. These TCRs come from a boy between 10 and 17 years old in good health.

Concerning this clonotype itself: Compared with germline, one end of the junction differs, possibly owing to a read error. This chain joins TRBV4-2 and TRBJ1-2; D is uncertain. The germline gives CDR1 LGHNA, CDR2 YNFKEQ. The CDR3 runs 16 residues. In nucleotides, the CDR3 is TGTGCTAGCAGGTTCGTCTTCAAGGATCGGGTGTTTGGCTACACCTTC. Amino acid sequence: CASRFVFKDRVFGYTF.

The V gene is TRBV6-5, the J gene TRBJ2-1; D might be TRBD1 or TRBD2, each matching 5 bases. Trimming left V 7 bases short and J 6 bases short, with 13 bases between. The CDR3 spans 13 residues. Germline V CDR1 and CDR2: MNHEY, SVGAGI. The CDR3 loop reads CASTGTSRNEQFF. As DNA, the CDR3 is TGTGCCAGCACGGGGACGTCCCGCAATGAGCAGTTCTTC.

The chain has TRBV20-1 and TRBJ1-3; no clear D gene. Germline CDR1 is DFQATT and CDR2 is SNEGSKA (reference sequence). The V and J ends lost 3 bases and 3 bases respectively, with 15 bases between them. CDR3 length equals 15 residues. The CDR3 sequence: CSARTSTQLGNTIYF. The CDR3 bases are TGCAGTGCTAGGACGTCGACGCAGCTTGGAAACACCATATATTTT.

The gene calls are TRBV7-9 and TRBJ1-6; D is ambiguous. This CDR3 has 13 residues. Trimming stripped 5 bases from V and 7 bases from J, with 9 bases between. CDR1 is SEHNR, CDR2 FQNEAQ, per germline (reference sequence). The CDR3 protein is CASSIDGNSPLHF. In DNA, the CDR3 is TGTGCCAGCAGCATCGACGGGAATTCACCCCTCCACTTT.

The rearrangement joins TRBV7-9 to TRBJ2-5; 7 bases agree with TRBD1. The assigned J gene may be wrong: the sequence end matches TRBJ2-7 better. The CDR3 covers 14 residues. Per germline, CDR1 SEHNR and CDR2 FQNEAQ (reference sequence). The CDR3 spells CASSLAQGDYEQYF. CDR3 coding DNA: TGTGCCAGCAGCTTAGCGCAGGGGGACTACGAGCAGTACTTC.

For the CDR3, the DNA is TGTGCCAGCAGCTTGACGGCTGCGGGTGGCTACACCTTC. Translated: CASSLTAAGGYTF. The chain joins TRBV13 to TRBJ1-2, with no clear D. Germline-derived CDR1 and CDR2 are PRHDT and FYEKMQ (reference sequence). Trimming cost V 3 bases and J 7 bases, with 12 bases left between them. The CDR3 is made up of 13 amino acids. Supplemented by reference TRBV13 and TRBJ1-2, the full variable domain reads AAGVIQSPRHLIKEKRETATLKCYPIPRHDTVYWYQQGPGQDPQFLISFYEKMQSDKGSIPDRFSAQQFSDYHSELNMSSLELGDSALYFCASSLTAAGGYTFGSGTRLTVV.

This clonotype was seen a few times. This chain joins TRBV12-3 or TRBV12-4 and TRBJ2-2; D call uncertain. The CDR3 runs 17 residues. V gave up 5 bases and J gave up 0 bases, with 16 bases separating them. DNA for the CDR3: TGTGCCAGCAGTCTCTCGGTTATTCGATCGAACACCGGGGAGCTGTTTTTT. Translated: CASSLSVIRSNTGELFF.

This CDR3 is CASSKRLKGKGTF. The CDR3 region has the DNA TGTGCCAGCAGCAAACGGCTTAAGGGGAAAGGGACCTTC. The rearrangement links TRBV21-1 to TRBJ1-2; the table's D call TRBD1 went unverified against the DNA. TRBV21-1 is a recognized pseudogene. This CDR3 has 13 amino acids.

The CDR3 region is CASSLNGVGENIQYF. The CDR3 region has the DNA TGTGCCAGCAGCTTAAACGGCGTGGGGGAAAACATTCAGTACTTC. The chain has TRBV7-2 and TRBJ2-4; D possibly uses TRBD1 or TRBD2 (5 bases each). The germline V gene has CDR1 SGHTA and CDR2 FQGNSA. CDR3 size: 15 residues. V shed 2 bases and J shed 5 bases, with 13 bases lying between them.

The genes are TRBV14 and TRBJ2-1; D is ambiguous. Trimming took 2 bases from V and 5 from J, leaving 7 bases between them. The CDR3 is 13 amino acids. The V gene's germline CDR1 is SGHDN and CDR2 FVKESK. The CDR3 region has the DNA TGTGCCAGCAGCCAAAAATGGCACAATGAGCAGTTCTTC. Translating it yields CASSQKWHNEQFF.

This clonotype has only a few counts. The rearrangement links TRBV7-2 to TRBJ2-5; 9 bases line up with TRBD2. Germline lookup yields CDR1 SGHTA and CDR2 FQGNSA. V shed 1 base and J 3 bases; nucleotides not matched to a gene: 9. This CDR3 region has 17 residues. In nucleotides, the CDR3 is TGTGCCAGCAGCTTAGTGGTATCGGCTAGCGGGGAAGAGACCCAGTACTTC. Amino acids: CASSLVVSASGEETQYF.

The J gene is TRBJ1-2, the V gene TRBV14, with no clear D. This CDR3 region has 15 residues. Looked up from germline, CDR1 is SGHDN and CDR2 is FVKESK. The ends were cut back, 0 bases at V and 7 bases at J, with 15 bases in the middle. As DNA, the CDR3 is TGTGCCAGCAGCCAAGATCTCCGGGCCGCGTTTGGCTACACCTTC. This gives the protein CASSQDLRAAFGYTF.

This clonotype came up a few times. V gene TRBV29-1 combines with J gene TRBJ2-1; maybe TRBD2 (6 bases). The better agreement between TRBJ2-7 and the DNA end casts doubt on the J call. CDR3 length: 13 amino acids. Germline values: CDR1 SQVTM, CDR2 ANQGSEA. CDR3 loop: CSVVTEGVYEQYF. The CDR3 DNA is TGCAGCGTAGTAACGGAGGGCGTCTACGAGCAGTACTTC.

This clonotype was seen only a few times. V and J are TRBV12-3 or TRBV12-4 and TRBJ1-2; tentatively, D is TRBD1 (6 bases). The CDR3 consists of 16 residues. V dropped 4 bases and J dropped 4 bases, with 19 bases sitting between them. CDR3 sequence: CASSSSDRLRSYGYTF. The CDR3, as DNA: TGTGCCAGCAGTTCGTCTGACAGGCTACGTTCCTATGGCTACACCTTC.